Presented here are 28 T cell receptor beta chains from one specimen sequenced in a study of PD-1 blockade in classical Hodgkin lymphoma. The repertoire was sequenced with immunoSEQ multiplex PCR; TCRdb's copy has only in-frame clones and lacks some. The sample carries 23,000 or so clones, more than 80% recorded once. Described time point: cycle 4 day 1 (C4D1), after more than 5 weeks of nivolumab. Each of the patients experienced relapse following autologous stem cell transplantation, and their brentuximab vedotin exposure differed. The specimen comprised peripheral blood mononuclear cells (PBMCs), sampled before the fourth cycle of nivolumab. The receptor source for this set is a human donor with classical Hodgkin lymphoma.

V and J are TRBV5-8 and TRBJ1-2; D unclear. This CDR3 has 13 amino acids. Trimming stripped 0 bases from V and 4 bases from J, with 7 bases between. In germline, CDR1 is SGHTS, CDR2 YDEGEE. The CDR3 region has the DNA TGTGCCAGCAGCTTGGGCCCGTCCTATGGCTACACCTTC. Its protein product is CASSLGPSYGYTF.

This clone has more than one count but fewer than ten. This sequence joins TRBV11-2 and TRBJ1-2, with 7 bases identical to TRBD1. Per the germline V gene, CDR1 is SGHAT and CDR2 is FQNNGV. V shed 5 bases and J 3 bases; nucleotides not matched to a gene: 3. CDR3 length: 13 amino acids. The CDR3 loop reads CASSLDRDYGYTF. The CDR3 DNA sequence: TGTGCCAGCAGCCTCGACAGGGACTATGGCTACACCTTC.

A single count supports this clone. V is TRBV7-9 and J is TRBJ2-1; a possible D gene is TRBD1 (6 bases). The CDR3 sequence is 15 residues long. V lost 2 bases and J 1 base, leaving 9 bases between the germline ends. The V gene's germline CDR1 is SEHNR and CDR2 FQNEAQ (reference sequence). CDR3 sequence: CASSLTRGSYNEQFF. The CDR3 region has the DNA TGTGCCAGCAGCTTAACCAGGGGATCCTACAATGAGCAGTTCTTC.

V and J are TRBV9 and TRBJ2-6, with D tentatively TRBD2 (5 bases). Germline CDR1 and CDR2: SGDLS and YYNGEE. The CDR3 extends over 18 amino acids. Trimming stripped 3 bases from V and 0 bases from J, with 16 bases between. Written as DNA, the CDR3 is TGTGCCAGCAGCGCCCGGACTGGCCTCAGCTCTGGGGCCAACGTCCTGACTTTC. Protein: CASSARTGLSSGANVLTF.

The genes are TRBV11-3 and TRBJ2-7; 9 bases map to TRBD2. CDR3 length equals 14 residues. The germline V gene encodes CDR1 SGHNT and CDR2 YENEEA. V was pared by 5 bases and J by 7 bases, with 9 bases of the junction left unmatched. The CDR3 coding sequence is TGTGCCAGCAGCCCTAGAGCGGGAGGAGGGGAGCAGTACTTC. Residues: CASSPRAGGGEQYF.

The chain has TRBV7-2 and TRBJ2-7, with 7 bases identical to TRBD1. CDR1 is SGHTA and CDR2 is FQGNSA in the germline V gene. The junction had 3 bases not matched to a gene; V was cut back by 0 bases and J by 4 bases. The CDR3 length is 14 residues. Written as DNA, the CDR3 is TGTGCCAGCAGCTTAGCGACAGGGCGTTACGAGCAGTACTTC. Encoded protein: CASSLATGRYEQYF.

The CDR3 sequence is CSVDKGLGEKLFF. Here the CDR3 DNA reads TGCAGCGTTGATAAGGGGTTGGGTGAAAAACTGTTTTTT. The rearrangement joins TRBV29-1 to TRBJ1-4; TRBD1 is a possible D gene (5 bases). The ends were cut back, 3 bases at V and 7 bases at J, with 12 bases in the middle. This CDR3 comprises 13 residues. Germline CDR1 reads SQVTM; CDR2 reads ANQGSEA.

The V call is TRBV2, the J call TRBJ1-1; D gene ambiguous. This CDR3 is built from 13 residues. Germline CDR1 SNHLY, CDR2 FYNNEI. V dropped 2 bases and J dropped 2 bases, with 6 bases sitting between them. The CDR3 reads CASSEYLNTEAFF. The CDR3 coding sequence is TGTGCCAGCAGTGAATATTTAAACACTGAAGCTTTCTTT.

The chain joins TRBV7-3 to TRBJ2-2; possible D gene TRBD1, 5 bases. CDR3 length: 16 amino acids. Germline V gene data show CDR1 as SGHTA and CDR2 as FQGTGA. Trimming removed 2 bases at V and 4 bases at J, with 14 bases between. The CDR3, as DNA: TGTGCCAGCAGCTTAGGTCAGGGTTCGGGCACCGGGGAGCTGTTTTTT. This codes for CASSLGQGSGTGELFF.

This clone has only one observation. The CDR3 sequence: CASSLDPWDGYTF. CDR3 nucleotide sequence: TGTGCCAGCAGCTTAGACCCCTGGGATGGCTACACCTTC. The chain combines TRBV7-3 with TRBJ1-2, with D uncertain. This CDR3 has 13 amino acids. Germline CDR1 is SGHTA and CDR2 is FQGTGA. The V end lost 2 bases, the J end lost 6 bases, and 10 bases lay between the germline ends. Supplemented by reference TRBV7-3 and TRBJ1-2, the full variable domain reads GAGVSQTPSNKVTEKGKYVELRCDPISGHTALYWYRQSLGQGPEFLIYFQGTGAADDSGLPNDRFFAVRPEGSVSTLKIQRTERGDSAVYLCASSLDPWDGYTFGSGTRLTVV.

This chain links TRBV10-1 with TRBJ1-6, with D unclear. The CDR3 totals 16 residues. V gave up 2 bases and J gave up 8 bases, with 16 bases separating them. Germline V lookup: CDR1 WNHNN, CDR2 SYGVQD (reference sequence). The CDR3 DNA is TGCGCCAGCAGTGAGGAAAAACGCCTATATGATTCACCCCTCCACTTT. Translated: CASSEEKRLYDSPLHF.

This chain joins TRBV18 and TRBJ1-1; D is unresolved. CDR3 length: 18 residues. V gave up 3 bases and J gave up 0 bases, with 20 bases separating them. CDR1 and CDR2 from the germline V gene are KGHSH and LQKENI. The CDR3 nucleotides read TGTGCCAGCTCACCGGCGGCGGAGACGGGGATCATGAACACTGAAGCTTTCTTT. It yields the protein CASSPAAETGIMNTEAFF.

The table lists this clone with a few counts. The chain links TRBV7-3 to TRBJ2-7, with 7 bases lining up with TRBD1. Germline CDR1 SGHTA, CDR2 FQGTGA. J gave up 0 bases and V 5 bases, and 4 bases lay outside the gene matches. There are 14 residues in the CDR3. The CDR3 nucleotides read TGTGCCAGCAGCCCGACAGGGCCCTCCTACGAGCAGTACTTC. Its protein product is CASSPTGPSYEQYF.

The chain links TRBV6-5 to TRBJ2-6; 8 nucleotides match TRBD1. CDR1 is MNHEY, CDR2 SVGAGI, per germline. The J segment lost 3 bases and the V segment lost 0 bases, leaving 1 base of the junction unmatched. The CDR3 spans 16 residues. Written as DNA, the CDR3 is TGTGCCAGCAGTTACTCCAGGGGGCTTGGGGCCAACGTCCTGACTTTC. Residues: CASSYSRGLGANVLTF.

The chain carries TRBV7-9 and TRBJ2-7, with 9 bases lining up with TRBD1. This CDR3 has 14 amino acids. V trimming: 5 bases; J trimming: 2 bases; junction bases outside the gene matches: 4. Per the germline V gene, CDR1 is SEHNR and CDR2 is FQNEAQ (reference sequence). CDR3 nucleotides: TGTGCCAGCAGCCAACAGGGGGCCACCTACGAGCAGTACTTC. As protein: CASSQQGATYEQYF. Filled out from reference TRBV7-9 and TRBJ2-7, the complete variable domain reads DTGVSQNPRHKITKRGQNVTFRCDPISEHNRLYWYRQTLGQGPEFLTYFQNEAQLEKSRLLSDRFSAERPKGSFSTLEIQRTEQGDSAMYLCASSQQGATYEQYFGPGTRLTVT.

V and J are TRBV5-1 and TRBJ1-6, with a weak D call TRBD1 (6 bases). CDR1 and CDR2 (germline): SGHRS, YFSETQ. This CDR3 is 16 amino acids long. V dropped 0 bases and J dropped 8 bases, with 15 bases sitting between them. CDR3 sequence: CASSLVGGQSDSPLHF. DNA for the CDR3: TGCGCCAGCAGCTTGGTAGGGGGGCAATCAGATTCACCCCTCCACTTT.

The chain uses TRBV19 and TRBJ2-7, with D maybe TRBD1 (5 bases). The germline V and J ends were trimmed by 5 bases and 2 bases, with 10 bases remaining between them. There are 13 residues in the CDR3. CDR1 LNHDA and CDR2 SQIVND come from the germline V gene (reference sequence). The CDR3 DNA reads TGTGCCAGTAGTTCAGGGCCCGCCTACGAGCAGTACTTC. It yields the protein CASSSGPAYEQYF.

The rearrangement uses TRBV28 and TRBJ2-7; the match to TRBD1 covers 7 bases. This CDR3 comprises 14 residues. Germline assignment: CDR1 MDHEN and CDR2 SYDVKM. Trimming removed 5 bases from V and 3 bases from J; junction bases left unmatched: 7. The CDR3 DNA sequence: TGTGCCAGCAGTCCCAGGGGGATCGTCTACGAGCAGTACTTC. Protein sequence: CASSPRGIVYEQYF.

This chain joins TRBV18 and TRBJ1-5, with D uncertain. The germline CDR1 and CDR2 sequences are KGHSH and LQKENI. Trimming pared 4 bases from V and 4 bases from J, leaving 8 bases between. The CDR3 runs 13 residues. CDR3 in amino acids: CASSLDENQPQHF. In DNA, the CDR3 is TGTGCCAGCTCACTGGACGAGAATCAGCCCCAGCATTTT.

J is TRBJ2-3 and V is TRBV27; D may be TRBD1 or TRBD2 (5 bases each). Trimming cost V 6 bases and J 0 bases, with 16 bases left between them. Looked up from germline, CDR1 is MNHEY and CDR2 is SMNVEV (reference sequence). The length of the CDR3 is 16 residues. This CDR3 reads CASSLPGPLSTDTQYF. The CDR3 DNA reads TGTGCCAGCAGCTTACCGGGACCTCTTAGCACAGATACGCAGTATTTT.

The table lists this clone with a count of one. This rearrangement joins TRBV2 to TRBJ2-1, with TRBD1 identical over 10 bases. The germline CDR1 and CDR2 sequences are SNHLY and FYNNEI. CDR3 length equals 16 residues. Trimming removed 1 base from V and 4 bases from J; junction bases left unmatched: 4. The DNA for the CDR3 is TGTGCCAGCAGTGAAGTGGGGACAGGGGTTTACAATGAGCAGTTCTTC. It specifies CASSEVGTGVYNEQFF.

The rearrangement joins TRBV15 to TRBJ2-3; TRBD2 is a possible D gene (5 bases). Germline CDR1 is LNHNV and CDR2 is YYDKDF (reference sequence). The length of the CDR3 is 19 residues. V was cut by 0 bases and J by 2 bases, with 21 bases left in between. This CDR3 is CATSRDRFLASGFTDTQYF. DNA of the CDR3: TGTGCCACCAGCAGAGATAGGTTTCTGGCGTCGGGATTCACAGATACGCAGTATTTT.

The J gene is TRBJ2-7, the V gene TRBV7-3, with 12 bases aligning to TRBD2. Germline assignment: CDR1 SGHTA and CDR2 FQGTGA. J was trimmed by 0 bases and V by 2 bases; bases with no gene match: 11. This CDR3 has 19 residues. CDR3 nucleotide sequence: TGTGCCAGCAGCTTACCACCGCTAGCGGGGGGGGCCGCCTCCTACGAGCAGTACTTC. Protein product: CASSLPPLAGGAASYEQYF.

A single count supports this clone. Germline and junction disagree at one end, which may indicate a read error. The genes are TRBV10-3 and TRBJ2-3, with D perhaps matching TRBD2 (5 bases). The CDR3 has 13 residues. Germline CDR1 is ENHRY and CDR2 is SYGVKD. CDR3 sequence reads: CATNGREPDAQYF. CDR3 in DNA: TGTGCCACTAACGGTAGGGAGCCAGATGCGCAGTATTTT.

The CDR3 sequence: CASSTTGFELNSPLHF. DNA of the CDR3: TGTGCCAGTAGTACCACAGGGTTTGAGCTTAATTCACCCCTCCACTTT. The chain recombines TRBV19 with TRBJ1-6; weak D call: TRBD1 (6 bases). The CDR3 spans 16 residues. Germline values: CDR1 LNHDA, CDR2 SQIVND (reference sequence). V was trimmed by 4 bases and J by 6 bases, leaving 16 bases between them.

The V call is TRBV30, the J call TRBJ2-7; a possible D gene is TRBD2 (5 bases). CDR3 length equals 11 residues. V lost 3 bases to trimming and J lost 7 bases, with 10 bases between them. The germline V gene has CDR1 GTSNPN and CDR2 SVGIG (reference sequence). The CDR3 spells CAWSGLVEQYF. CDR3 sequence (DNA): TGTGCCTGGAGCGGACTCGTTGAGCAGTACTTC.

The chain links TRBV7-9 to TRBJ2-5; 11 bases agree with TRBD2. Trimming cost V 5 bases and J 4 bases; bases outside gene matches: 15. The CDR3 has 18 amino acids. CDR1 is SEHNR, CDR2 FQNEAQ, per germline (reference sequence). The CDR3 region is CASSLSLGSGRAVETQYF. Here the CDR3 DNA reads TGTGCCAGCAGCCTATCTCTTGGTAGCGGGAGGGCCGTAGAGACCCAGTACTTC. The full variable domain, with the rest looked up from reference TRBV7-9 and TRBJ2-5, is DTGVSQNPRHKITKRGQNVTFRCDPISEHNRLYWYRQTLGQGPEFLTYFQNEAQLEKSRLLSDRFSAERPKGSFSTLEIQRTEQGDSAMYLCASSLSLGSGRAVETQYFGPGTRLLVL.

This clone was observed a single time. J is TRBJ2-3 and V is TRBV5-1; perhaps TRBD1 as D (5 bases). Germline V gives CDR1 SGHRS, CDR2 YFSETQ. Trimming took 5 bases from V and 1 from J, leaving 11 bases between them. CDR3 length equals 14 residues. This CDR3 is CASRARAGTDTQYF. The CDR3 DNA reads as TGCGCCAGCAGAGCCAGGGCGGGCACAGATACGCAGTATTTT.